The 30 T cell receptor beta chains in this list originate from one sample, sequenced in a study of CD8 T cells in ankylosing spondylitis (dated 2017 in TCRdb). Library prep was done by 5' RACE. Sequenced using an Illumina HiSeq 2500. TCRdb reprocessed the public reads (quality trimming at Q25 with fastp, clone calling with MiXCR) and kept in-frame beta chains. Each entry is one CDR3 protein sequence, shown with its most common DNA and genes. This sample lists some 130,000 distinct CDR3 sequences; around 15% were detected once. 2.5% to 3.5% of the sample is in the top ten clones. The sample taken for sequencing was blood, either unsorted or a sorted T cell fraction (not recorded which). Receptor source: a female donor with ankylosing spondylitis or in good health (not recorded which).

This clonotype has only a few counts. The chain is built from TRBV4-1 and TRBJ2-2; 9 bases are shared with TRBD2. The germline V gene encodes CDR1 MGHRA and CDR2 YSYEKL. V shed 1 base, J shed 10 bases, and the junction held 1 base outside the gene matches. This CDR3 has 13 residues. CDR3 in DNA: TGCGCCAGCAGCCAAGCTAGCGGGGCGGAGCTGTTTTTT. Protein: CASSQASGAELFF.

The J gene is TRBJ1-1, the V gene TRBV15; D may be TRBD1 (5 bases). V was pared by 0 bases and J by 5 bases, with 7 bases between. Germline V gene lookup returns CDR1 LNHNV and CDR2 YYDKDF (reference sequence). There are 13 residues in the CDR3. The CDR3 loop is CATSREKGTEAFF. CDR3 nucleotide sequence: TGTGCCACCAGCAGAGAGAAGGGGACTGAAGCTTTCTTT.

The V gene is TRBV24-1, the J gene TRBJ2-2, with 8 positions matching TRBD2. The CDR3 length is 15 residues. V was pared by 4 bases and J by 4 bases, with 4 bases of the junction left unmatched. Germline V gene data show CDR1 as KGHDR and CDR2 as SFDVKD. The CDR3 here is CATSDTRGGTGELFF. In nucleotides, the CDR3 is TGTGCCACCAGTGACACACGGGGGGGCACCGGGGAGCTGTTTTTT.

A few counts support this clonotype. This chain links TRBV5-1 with TRBJ1-4, with D perhaps TRBD1 (6 bases). The V end lost 0 bases, the J end lost 8 bases, and 14 bases lay between the germline ends. The CDR3 is 15 residues long. Germline V gene data show CDR1 as SGHRS and CDR2 as YFSETQ. CDR3 protein: CASSLGFGGEEKLFF. CDR3 coding DNA: TGCGCCAGCAGCTTGGGGTTTGGGGGCGAGGAAAAACTGTTTTTT.

This chain connects TRBV30 to TRBJ1-5; D remains ambiguous. CDR3 length: 14 residues. The V gene's germline CDR1 is GTSNPN and CDR2 SVGIG (reference sequence). V lost 1 base and J 0 bases, leaving 7 bases between the germline ends. The CDR3 region has the DNA TGTGCCTGGAGTGGAGTGAATAGCAATCAGCCCCAGCATTTT. This translates into CAWSGVNSNQPQHF. Full variable domain (missing parts from reference TRBV30 and TRBJ1-5): SQTIHQWPATLVQPVGSPLSLECTVEGTSNPNLYWYRQAAGRGLQLLFYSVGIGQISSEVPQNLSASRPQDRQFILSSKKLLLSDSGFYLCAWSGVNSNQPQHFGDGTRLSIL.

The V gene is TRBV12-3 or TRBV12-4, the J gene TRBJ2-4, with D perhaps matching TRBD1 (5 bases). The CDR3 runs 14 residues. The germline V and J ends were trimmed by 4 bases and 6 bases, with 13 bases remaining between them. CDR3 sequence: CASSSTGSRNIQYF. The CDR3 nucleotides are TGTGCCAGCAGTTCCACAGGTTCCAGAAACATTCAGTACTTC.

This clonotype was seen a handful of times. The chain uses TRBV12-5 and TRBJ2-3; TRBD1 matches 9 bases. Per the germline V gene, CDR1 is LGHNT and CDR2 is FRNRAP. This CDR3 comprises 16 residues. V shed 6 bases and J 1 base; nucleotides not matched to a gene: 8. CDR3 loop: CASGQGTGKRTDTQYF. CDR3 bases: TGTGCTAGTGGACAAGGGACAGGGAAACGCACAGATACGCAGTATTTT.

This chain joins TRBV28 and TRBJ2-7, with 14 positions matching TRBD2. There are 16 residues in the CDR3. Germline CDR1 and CDR2: MDHEN and SYDVKM. The trim removed 5 bases at V and 5 bases at J, leaving 8 bases unmatched. The chain's CDR3 is CASSQGTSGSVHEQYF. As DNA, the CDR3 is TGTGCCAGCAGTCAGGGGACTAGCGGGAGTGTCCACGAGCAGTACTTC.

The chain couples TRBV5-1 to TRBJ1-1; TRBD1 might be the D (5 bases). CDR1 and CDR2 (germline): SGHRS, YFSETQ. The CDR3 sequence is 16 residues long. Trimming stripped 1 base from V and 7 bases from J, with 20 bases between. The CDR3 spells CASSLSSFRAPDEAFF. CDR3 DNA sequence: TGCGCCAGCAGCTTGTCTTCTTTCAGGGCCCCGGATGAAGCTTTCTTT.

This clonotype was seen only once. V usage is TRBV20-1 and J usage is TRBJ2-7; either TRBD1 or TRBD2 may fit D (5 bases each). The CDR3 is made up of 11 amino acids. In germline, CDR1 is DFQATT, CDR2 SNEGSKA (reference sequence). The V gene lost 6 bases and the J gene lost 6 bases, with 12 bases spanning the gap. CDR3 sequence reads: CSATEGSEQYF. CDR3 DNA: TGCAGTGCCACCGAGGGGTCCGAGCAGTACTTC.

This clonotype was seen repeatedly, ten times or more. This sequence joins TRBV5-1 and TRBJ2-5; TRBD1 is a possible D gene (5 bases). Germline-derived CDR1 and CDR2 are SGHRS and YFSETQ. V was trimmed by 4 bases and J by 0 bases, leaving 7 bases between them. The length of the CDR3 is 13 residues. The CDR3 spells CASSRQYQETQYF. CDR3 bases: TGCGCCAGCAGCCGACAGTACCAAGAGACCCAGTACTTC.

This clonotype was counted ten times or more. The chain is built from TRBV15 and TRBJ2-5, with 11 nucleotides matching TRBD2. This CDR3 comprises 16 residues. From germline, CDR1 is LNHNV and CDR2 YYDKDF (reference sequence). The trim removed 1 base at V and 4 bases at J, leaving 5 bases unmatched. CDR3 loop: CATSRVSGRVGETQYF. The DNA of the CDR3 is TGTGCCACCAGCAGAGTTAGCGGGAGGGTCGGAGAGACCCAGTACTTC.

In regard to this clonotype: A junction boundary mismatches the germline segment, possibly from a read error. The rearrangement links TRBV29-1 to TRBJ1-1; no definite D call. CDR3 length: 12 amino acids. The germline V gene has CDR1 SQVTM and CDR2 ANQGSEA. This CDR3 is CSAAGPNSEAFF. CDR3 nucleotides: TGCAGCGCGGCGGGTCCGAACAGTGAAGCTTTCTTT.

This clonotype showed up many times. V and J are TRBV20-1 and TRBJ2-2, with D maybe TRBD1 (5 bases). Germline V gene data show CDR1 as DFQATT and CDR2 as SNEGSKA (reference sequence). This CDR3 is built from 14 residues. With 2 bases removed from V and 6 bases from J, the gap between germline ends came to 13 bases. CDR3 in amino acids: CSARMAGKPGELFF. The DNA for the CDR3 is TGCAGTGCTAGAATGGCAGGGAAGCCCGGGGAGCTGTTTTTT.

This clonotype has just a few counts. The J gene is TRBJ1-3, the V gene TRBV5-1; D is uncertain. The V end lost 0 bases, the J end lost 0 bases, and 10 bases lay between the germline ends. This CDR3 comprises 16 residues. Germline V gives CDR1 SGHRS, CDR2 YFSETQ. The CDR3 DNA reads TGCGCCAGCAGCTTGGATCTGGGGAGCTCTGGAAACACCATATATTTT. Translated: CASSLDLGSSGNTIYF. The variable domain in full, completed from reference TRBV5-1 and TRBJ1-3, reads KAGVTQTPRYLIKTRGQQVTLSCSPISGHRSVSWYQQTPGQGLQFLFEYFSETQRNKGNFPGRFSGRQFSNSRSEMNVSTLELGDSALYLCASSLDLGSSGNTIYFGEGSWLTVV.

For this clonotype: A read error may explain this, as a much larger clone is one base away. The chain combines TRBV4-1 with TRBJ1-5; tentative D call: TRBD1 (5 bases). Per germline, CDR1 MGHRA and CDR2 YSYEKL. Trimming removed 3 bases at V and 7 bases at J, with 22 bases between. There are 17 residues in the CDR3. DNA of the CDR3: TGCGCCAGCAGCCACAACTTAATTCAGGGAAAATGCCAGCCCCAGCATTTT. It translates to CASSHNLIQGKCQPQHF.

This clonotype has just a few counts. In nucleotides, the CDR3 is TGCAGCGTTGTAGTATGGACAGGGGGGAGATACGAGCAGTACTTC. It is translated as CSVVVWTGGRYEQYF. The rearrangement uses TRBV29-1 and TRBJ2-7; 10 positions match TRBD1. The CDR3 is 15 amino acids. Germline V CDR1 and CDR2: SQVTM, ANQGSEA. V trimming: 4 bases; J trimming: 4 bases; junction bases outside the gene matches: 10.

This clonotype was detected ten times or more. V usage is TRBV12-3 or TRBV12-4 and J usage is TRBJ2-3, with TRBD1 matching 7 bases. The CDR3 sequence is 15 residues long. Losses at the gene ends were 5 bases for V and 0 bases for J; bases not matched to a gene: 5. DNA for the CDR3: TGTGCCAGCAGTAAGGGGGCCTCAAGCACAGATACGCAGTATTTT. Translation gives CASSKGASSTDTQYF.

This chain joins TRBV7-2 and TRBJ1-2, with unresolved D. Germline assignment: CDR1 SGHTA and CDR2 FQGNSA. The V gene lost 5 bases and the J gene lost 9 bases, with 19 bases spanning the gap. The CDR3 sequence is 14 residues long. The DNA of the CDR3 is TGTGCCAGCAGCCCATCCCCGGCTTCGAGGCGCTACACCTTC. Its translation is CASSPSPASRRYTF.

At least ten counts were recorded for this clonotype. The chain employs TRBV11-2 and TRBJ2-3; no reliable D call. Germline V CDR1 and CDR2: SGHAT, FQNNGV. The V end was cut by 7 bases, the J end by 2 bases, with 4 bases between. The CDR3 length is 11 residues. CDR3 protein: CASTLTDTQYF. The CDR3 DNA reads as TGTGCCAGCACCCTCACAGATACGCAGTATTTT.

This clonotype showed up many times. The chain has TRBV12-3 or TRBV12-4 and TRBJ1-2, with a possible D match to TRBD1 (5 bases). The CDR3 spans 13 residues. Trimming pared 6 bases from V and 4 bases from J, leaving 12 bases between. CDR3 loop: CASSPQDTYGYTF. CDR3 coding DNA: TGTGCCAGCAGCCCCCAGGACACCTATGGCTACACCTTC.

The chain has TRBV20-1 and TRBJ2-3; D ambiguous. Trimming pared 0 bases from V and 2 bases from J, leaving 3 bases between. Germline CDR1 reads DFQATT; CDR2 reads SNEGSKA (reference sequence). CDR3 length: 12 residues. As DNA, the CDR3 is TGCAGTGCTAGAGATAACACAGATACGCAGTATTTT. Translation: CSARDNTDTQYF.

V usage is TRBV21-1 and J usage is TRBJ2-4; the table gives TRBD2 as D, unverified against the DNA. TRBV21-1 is classified as a pseudogene. This CDR3 has 14 amino acids. The CDR3 bases are TGTGCCAGCAGCAAAGTTTGGTGTAGGGAGAATCAGTACTTC. It specifies CASSKVWCRENQYF.

The chain carries TRBV6-2 or TRBV6-3 and TRBJ2-2, with D uncertain. V shed 2 bases and J shed 1 base, with 2 bases lying between them. The CDR3 is 13 amino acids. CDR1 is MNHEY, CDR2 SVGEGT, per germline. The CDR3 is CASSYVNTGELFF. The CDR3, as DNA: TGTGCCAGCAGTTACGTGAACACCGGGGAGCTGTTTTTT.

This clonotype came up a few times. V and J are TRBV5-1 and TRBJ2-2; 13 nucleotides agree with TRBD2. Trimming at V came to 4 bases and at J to 2 bases, leaving 8 bases not matched to a gene. The CDR3 spans 18 residues. Germline CDR1 and CDR2: SGHRS and YFSETQ. CDR3 DNA: TGCGCCAGCAGCACGGGGACTAGCGGGAATCTTAACACCGGGGAGCTGTTTTTT. It encodes CASSTGTSGNLNTGELFF.

This clonotype was counted at least ten times. The rearrangement joins TRBV12-3 or TRBV12-4 to TRBJ2-5; 10 bases align to TRBD2. CDR3 size: 15 residues. V lost 1 base to trimming and J lost 3 bases; unmatched junction nucleotides: 2. The CDR3 region has the DNA TGTGCCAGCAGTTTAGGGACTAGCGGAAAAGAGACCCAGTACTTC. It translates to CASSLGTSGKETQYF.

The gene calls are TRBV10-3 and TRBJ2-1; D is possibly TRBD2 (5 bases). Trimming shortened V by 2 bases and J by 6 bases, and 14 bases separated the two germline ends. The CDR3 consists of 15 residues. The germline gives CDR1 ENHRY, CDR2 SYGVKD. Written as DNA, the CDR3 is TGTGCCATCAGTGAGAGGTGGGAGCAGTCCAATGAGCAGTTCTTC. This encodes CAISERWEQSNEQFF.

This rearrangement joins TRBV12-3 or TRBV12-4 to TRBJ2-2, with D unresolved. Trimming removed 5 bases at V and 4 bases at J, with 17 bases between. CDR3 length equals 16 residues. The CDR3, as DNA: TGTGCCAGCAGTCCCCTCGTCCAGTCCGGCACCGGGGAGCTGTTTTTT. This translates into CASSPLVQSGTGELFF.

About this clonotype: One end of the junction varies from germline; a read error may be responsible. The chain recombines TRBV7-3 with TRBJ2-1; D gene ambiguous. From germline, CDR1 is SGHTA and CDR2 FQGTGA. This CDR3 has 12 amino acids. The CDR3 DNA follows: TGTACCAGCAGCTTAACCGGCAATGAGCAGTTCTTC. Its protein is CTSSLTGNEQFF.

This clonotype turned up a few times. For the CDR3, the DNA is TGTGCCAGCAGCCACCTAATCTACACAGGGAATGAAAAACTGTTTTTT. The encoded protein is CASSHLIYTGNEKLFF. The chain employs TRBV7-9 and TRBJ1-4, with TRBD1 as a possible D gene (6 bases). In germline, CDR1 is SEHNR, CDR2 FQNEAQ (reference sequence). Trimming cost V 5 bases and J 5 bases, with 18 bases left between them. The CDR3 is 16 residues long.